This note documents a single TCR beta chain sequence. The antigen is not known. The sample belongs to a study of identical twins. Points from the study as a whole: Twin pairs had excess sharing that was weaker in beta out-of-frame sequences. The study based its conclusions on cross-sectional statistical analysis and did not follow the same donors.

Each cDNA held unique molecular identifiers, and template switching gave it a universal primer site. TCRdb reprocessed the 5' RACE reads with MiXCR, giving one entry per CDR3 protein. The sample holds some 760,000 distinct CDR3 sequences, 18% seen once. Germline CDR1 and CDR2: ENHRY and SYGVKD. The CDR3 is 16 residues long. Losses at the gene ends were 4 bases for V and 3 bases for J; bases not matched to a gene: 9. The sample was also linked to a second study, of T cells expressing NK-cell markers.

The origin of this receptor is a woman in her late teens or twenties in good health. This rearrangement joins TRBV10-3 to TRBJ2-3, with 8 bases matching TRBD1. Sequences were obtained from PBMCs. The CDR3 sequence is CAISVSQGAGTDTQYF. The CDR3 bases are TGTGCCATCAGTGTCTCTCAGGGGGCAGGGACAGATACGCAGTATTTT.